These 26 T cell receptor beta chains came from one sample sequenced in a study of T cell responses to AZD1222 COVID-19 vaccine. Assay: immunoSEQ multiplex PCR; the TCRdb copy retains only in-frame clones and omits some. The table lists 120,000 or so clones, around 87% of them singletons, with 10% in the top ten. The material sequenced was peripheral blood, taken on day 0 of AZD1222 vaccination. The receptors here all came from an adult in good health.

In its sample, this clone was seen once. The CDR3 region is CASSQDRSSSPLHF. The CDR3 DNA is TGCGCCAGCAGCCAAGACAGGTCGAGTTCACCCCTCCACTTT. The gene calls are TRBV4-1 and TRBJ1-6; D remains ambiguous. The CDR3 has 14 amino acids. The germline gives CDR1 MGHRA, CDR2 YSYEKL. The V end was cut by 0 bases, the J end by 9 bases, with 9 bases between.

This clone came up once. The chain uses TRBV6-1 and TRBJ1-1; D is perhaps TRBD1 (6 bases). The V and J ends lost 6 bases and 8 bases respectively, with 7 bases between them. CDR1 and CDR2 (germline): MNHNS, SASEGT. The CDR3 sequence is 10 residues long. The CDR3 sequence: CASSDREAFF. As DNA, the CDR3 is TGTGCCAGCAGCGACAGGGAAGCTTTCTTT.

The gene calls are TRBV3-1 (or the pseudogene TRBV3-2) and TRBJ1-2; no firm D call. Germline CDR1 reads LGHDT; CDR2 reads YNNKEL (reference sequence). The CDR3 is made up of 17 amino acids. Trimming cost V 0 bases and J 5 bases, with 19 bases left between them. CDR3 region: CASSQERFRDSRYGYTF. CDR3 coding DNA: TGTGCCAGCAGCCAAGAGAGGTTTAGGGATTCGAGGTATGGCTACACCTTC.

The V call is TRBV19, the J call TRBJ2-7, with 15 bases that match TRBD2. Germline V gives CDR1 LNHDA, CDR2 SQIVND (reference sequence). Losses at the gene ends were 3 bases for V and 3 bases for J; bases not matched to a gene: 9. The CDR3 length is 18 residues. The CDR3 spells CASSITGLAGGIIYEQYF. CDR3 nucleotide sequence: TGTGCCAGTAGTATCACGGGACTAGCGGGGGGAATCATCTACGAGCAGTACTTC.

The chain has TRBV11-2 and TRBJ2-7, with D tentatively TRBD2 (6 bases). Germline loops: CDR1 SGHAT, CDR2 FQNNGV. The CDR3 is 13 residues long. V was cut by 1 base and J by 5 bases, with 9 bases left in between. CDR3 nucleotides: TGTGCCAGCAGCTTAGCTAGCGTGGACGAGCAGTACTTC. Residues: CASSLASVDEQYF.

This clone was picked up one time. The genes are TRBV7-2 and TRBJ2-2, with a weak D call TRBD1 (5 bases). Per the germline V gene, CDR1 is SGHTA and CDR2 is FQGNSA. The length of the CDR3 is 15 residues. V lost 1 base to trimming and J lost 7 bases, with 13 bases between them. The CDR3 DNA is TGTGCCAGCAGCTTAGTAGGCAGGGCGATCGGGGAGCTGTTTTTT. Translated: CASSLVGRAIGELFF.

The V and J genes are TRBV6-2 or TRBV6-3 and TRBJ1-1; 9 bases line up with TRBD1. The CDR3 length is 14 residues. Per the germline V gene, CDR1 is MNHEY and CDR2 is SVGEGT. The trim removed 5 bases at V and 4 bases at J, leaving 5 bases unmatched. The CDR3 reads CASSVLDRGTEAFF. Written as DNA, the CDR3 is TGTGCCAGCAGTGTCCTGGACAGGGGCACTGAAGCTTTCTTT.

V gene TRBV19 combines with J gene TRBJ2-1; 8 bases are a match to TRBD2. This CDR3 has 16 residues. The germline CDR1 and CDR2 sequences are LNHDA and SQIVND (reference sequence). The J segment lost 2 bases and the V segment lost 6 bases, leaving 9 bases of the junction unmatched. The CDR3 coding sequence is TGTGCCAGTAGGATTAGCGGGACCTCCACCTACAATGAGCAGTTCTTC. It translates to CASRISGTSTYNEQFF.

J is TRBJ2-2 and V is TRBV5-4, with D unresolved. This CDR3 comprises 15 residues. V lost 4 bases and J lost 2, with 12 bases in between. Per germline, CDR1 SGHNT and CDR2 YYREEE (reference sequence). CDR3 sequence reads: CASSPVPTNTGELFF. CDR3 bases: TGTGCCAGCAGCCCAGTACCCACCAACACCGGGGAGCTGTTTTTT.

The rearrangement joins TRBV27 to TRBJ1-5, with TRBD1 matching 8 bases. The CDR3 extends over 14 amino acids. Germline V gives CDR1 MNHEY, CDR2 SMNVEV (reference sequence). Trimming removed 4 bases from V and 6 bases from J; junction bases left unmatched: 5. This CDR3 is CASSSIQGGQPQHF. CDR3 nucleotides: TGTGCCAGCAGTTCAATACAGGGGGGTCAGCCCCAGCATTTT.

CDR3 DNA: TGTGCCAGCAGCTTAAACGGAGCTAACTATGGCTACACCTTC. Translating it yields CASSLNGANYGYTF. The chain joins TRBV11-1 to TRBJ1-2, with D unclear. V was shortened by 2 bases and J by 0 bases, with 7 bases between the two germline ends. Germline assignment: CDR1 SGHAT and CDR2 FQDESV (reference sequence). This CDR3 spans 14 amino acids.

The rearrangement uses TRBV2 and TRBJ1-2; D remains ambiguous. The length of the CDR3 is 15 residues. Germline CDR1 and CDR2: SNHLY and FYNNEI. The CDR3, as DNA: TGTGCTTCCCAGGAAGGTCCGGGGATAAACTATGGCTACACCTTC. It translates to CASQEGPGINYGYTF.

Here the CDR3 reads CASSLIRWETQYF. CDR3 DNA: TGTGCCAGCAGCTTAATCCGGTGGGAGACCCAGTACTTC. The chain recombines TRBV7-8 with TRBJ2-5, with D unclear. From germline, CDR1 is SGHVS and CDR2 FQNEAQ. Trimming took 2 bases from V and 5 from J, leaving 9 bases between them. The CDR3 totals 13 residues.

This clone appeared once. V gene TRBV4-1 combines with J gene TRBJ2-5; 11 bases are shared with TRBD2. CDR3 length equals 16 residues. J gave up 4 bases and V 4 bases, and 8 bases lay outside the gene matches. Germline values: CDR1 MGHRA, CDR2 YSYEKL. CDR3 amino acids: CASSPHLAGGTETQYF. CDR3 bases: TGCGCCAGCAGCCCCCACTTAGCGGGGGGGACAGAGACCCAGTACTTC.

The chain is built from TRBV12-3 or TRBV12-4 and TRBJ2-5; TRBD1 agrees at 7 bases. Losses at the gene ends were 3 bases for V and 3 bases for J; bases not matched to a gene: 1. This CDR3 spans 13 amino acids. The chain's CDR3 is CASSLQGEETQYF. As DNA, the CDR3 is TGTGCCAGCAGTTTGCAGGGGGAAGAGACCCAGTACTTC.

The chain uses TRBV4-2 and TRBJ2-1, with 8 bases matching TRBD2. Unmatched junction bases numbered 11, after V lost 4 bases and J lost 9 bases. Germline assignment: CDR1 LGHNA and CDR2 YNFKEQ. The CDR3 has 15 amino acids. The CDR3: CASSPRGGGPGEQFF. The CDR3 DNA sequence: TGTGCCAGCAGCCCTCGGGGCGGGGGGCCGGGTGAGCAGTTCTTC.

This clone was observed a single time. The chain combines TRBV5-1 with TRBJ2-7, with TRBD1 identical over 11 bases. The germline gives CDR1 SGHRS, CDR2 YFSETQ. This CDR3 is built from 14 residues. V dropped 4 bases and J dropped 5; count of bases not matched to a gene: 5. The CDR3 here is CASSQDRGLNEQYF. DNA for the CDR3: TGCGCCAGCAGCCAGGACAGGGGGCTCAACGAGCAGTACTTC.

The chain uses TRBV3-1 (or the pseudogene TRBV3-2) and TRBJ2-3, with unresolved D. V lost 0 bases and J lost 10, with 11 bases in between. CDR3 length: 13 residues. Germline lookup yields CDR1 LGHDT and CDR2 YNNKEL (reference sequence). The CDR3 region is CASSQDVVLAQYF. CDR3 bases: TGTGCCAGCAGCCAAGATGTGGTCCTTGCGCAGTATTTT.

The chain uses TRBV27 and TRBJ1-1, with 7 bases lining up with TRBD1. J gave up 1 base and V 6 bases, and 2 bases lay outside the gene matches. This CDR3 is 13 amino acids long. The germline V gene encodes CDR1 MNHEY and CDR2 SMNVEV (reference sequence). The CDR3: CASRRTGNTEAFF. CDR3 coding DNA: TGTGCCAGCAGACGGACAGGGAACACTGAAGCTTTCTTT.

This chain connects TRBV7-2 to TRBJ2-1, with 7 bases that match TRBD2. CDR3 length: 13 residues. Trimming cost V 1 base and J 11 bases; bases outside gene matches: 5. Germline CDR1 and CDR2: SGHTA and FQGNSA. This chain's CDR3 is CASSLGPGTKQFF. CDR3 sequence (DNA): TGTGCCAGCAGCTTAGGTCCCGGGACTAAGCAGTTCTTC.

This chain joins TRBV7-9 and TRBJ2-1, with D maybe TRBD1 (5 bases). Germline V gives CDR1 SEHNR, CDR2 FQNEAQ (reference sequence). V lost 5 bases and J lost 8, with 16 bases in between. The CDR3 consists of 14 residues. CDR3: CASSQQVPRDEQFF. The CDR3 coding sequence is TGTGCCAGCAGCCAACAGGTTCCCAGGGATGAGCAGTTCTTC.

CDR3 loop: CASSQTLQGGRPGELFF. CDR3 coding DNA: TGCGCCAGCAGTCAAACCCTACAGGGAGGGAGGCCCGGGGAGCTGTTTTTT. The chain combines TRBV23-1 with TRBJ2-2; perhaps TRBD2 as D (7 bases). TRBV23-1 qualifies as an ORF whose function is uncertain. Trimming removed 2 bases at V and 6 bases at J, with 19 bases between. The CDR3 length is 17 residues.

The rearrangement uses TRBV4-2 and TRBJ2-5; tentative D call: TRBD2 (6 bases). V dropped 6 bases and J dropped 4 bases, with 12 bases sitting between them. Germline CDR1 LGHNA, CDR2 YNFKEQ. The CDR3 has 13 amino acids. The CDR3 is CASSRAGLETQYF. CDR3 bases: TGTGCCAGCAGTCGTGCGGGACTAGAGACCCAGTACTTC.

This sequence joins TRBV7-3 and TRBJ1-6; D remains unclear. The CDR3 has 14 residues. The ends were cut back, 0 bases at V and 7 bases at J, with 7 bases in the middle. Germline CDR1 SGHTA, CDR2 FQGTGA. CDR3 amino acids: CASSLTLGNSPLHF. The CDR3 DNA reads TGTGCCAGCAGCTTAACGTTAGGGAATTCACCCCTCCACTTT.

J is TRBJ1-1 and V is TRBV25-1; tentative D call: TRBD1 (6 bases). The CDR3 runs to 14 residues. The germline CDR1 and CDR2 sequences are MGHDK and SYGVNS. V lost 4 bases and J lost 1, with 10 bases in between. CDR3 loop: CASSGRTENTEAFF. DNA of the CDR3: TGTGCCAGCAGTGGGCGGACAGAGAACACTGAAGCTTTCTTT.

This clone has just one count. V gene TRBV2 combines with J gene TRBJ2-5, with unresolved D. The V end lost 6 bases, the J end lost 0 bases, and 8 bases lay between the germline ends. Germline CDR1 and CDR2: SNHLY and FYNNEI. The CDR3 covers 13 residues. The CDR3, as DNA: TGTGCCAGCAGCTCCCGGTACCAAGAGACCCAGTACTTC. Translation: CASSSRYQETQYF. Complete variable domain (other parts from reference TRBV2 and TRBJ2-5): EPEVTQTPSHQVTQMGQEVILRCVPISNHLYFYWYRQILGQKVEFLVSFYNNEISEKSEIFDDQFSVERPDGSNFTLKIRSTKLEDSAMYFCASSSRYQETQYFGPGTRLLVL.